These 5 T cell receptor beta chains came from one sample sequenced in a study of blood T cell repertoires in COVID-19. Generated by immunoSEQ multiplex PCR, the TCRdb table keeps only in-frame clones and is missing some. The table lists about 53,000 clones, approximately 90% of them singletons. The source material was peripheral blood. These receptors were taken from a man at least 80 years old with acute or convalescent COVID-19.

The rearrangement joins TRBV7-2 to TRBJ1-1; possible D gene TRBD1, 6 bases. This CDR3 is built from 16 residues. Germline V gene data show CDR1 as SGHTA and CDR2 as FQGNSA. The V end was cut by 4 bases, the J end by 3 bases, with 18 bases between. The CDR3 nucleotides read TGTGCCAGCAGCTCCCAACAGGGTGTCAGGCACACTGAAGCTTTCTTT. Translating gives CASSSQQGVRHTEAFF.

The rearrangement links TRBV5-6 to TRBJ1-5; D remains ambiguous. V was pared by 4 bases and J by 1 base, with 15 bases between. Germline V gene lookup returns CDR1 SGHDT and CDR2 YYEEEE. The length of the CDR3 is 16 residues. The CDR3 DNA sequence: TGTGCCAGCAGCAAATGGAGTCTCCACAGCAATCAGCCCCAGCATTTT. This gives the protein CASSKWSLHSNQPQHF.

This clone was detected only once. The DNA for the CDR3 is TGTGCCAGCTCGTCGGGACAGCCCTATGGCTACACCTTC. Translating it yields CASSSGQPYGYTF. The chain couples TRBV18 to TRBJ1-2; 7 bases fit TRBD1. CDR3 length equals 13 residues. CDR1 KGHSH and CDR2 LQKENI come from the germline V gene. J lost 4 bases, V lost 6 bases, and 5 bases had no gene match.

The CDR3 region is CASSSDWSGYTF. The CDR3, as DNA: TGTGCCAGCAGTTCCGATTGGAGTGGCTACACCTTC. The V gene is TRBV2, the J gene TRBJ1-2, with no clear D. The germline V gene encodes CDR1 SNHLY and CDR2 FYNNEI. V shed 5 bases and J shed 7 bases, with 11 bases lying between them. The CDR3 length is 12 residues.

The DNA of the CDR3 is TGTGCCAGCAGCTTAAGCAGGGTTTCTGAAGCTTTCTTT. The encoded protein is CASSLSRVSEAFF. V is TRBV11-3 and J is TRBJ1-1; a weak D match, TRBD1 (5 bases). CDR3 size: 13 residues. Trimming pared 2 bases from V and 6 bases from J, leaving 10 bases between. Germline V lookup: CDR1 SGHNT, CDR2 YENEEA. Looking up the rest from reference TRBV11-3 and TRBJ1-1 gives the full variable domain: EAGVVQSPRYKIIEKKQPVAFWCNPISGHNTLYWYLQNLGQGPELLIRYENEEAVDDSQLPKDRFSAERLKGVDSTLKIQPAELGDSAVYLCASSLSRVSEAFFGQGTRLTVV.